The entry below gives a single TCR beta chain sequence along with its context. What it recognizes is unknown. TCRdb's table, derived via immunoSEQ multiplex PCR, lists solely in-frame clones and lacks some. Seen here are roughly 80,000 clones, roughly 74% observed once, and the top ten hold 9.5% to 10%. This specimen belongs to a study of radiotherapy plus CTLA-4 blockade in lung cancer. Study-level information: Patients showed objective responses in 15% to 20% of cases and disease control in around 30%.

Lung cancer patients with chemo-refractory metastatic non-small-cell disease were given focal radiation plus CTLA-4 blockade with ipilimumab. General study findings and limits: TCR clones of tumor origin grew in blood after radiotherapy plus ipilimumab. Early clonal dynamics of blood T cells, together with interferon-beta, were reported as the best response predictor.

The TCR sequence derives from a human donor with non-small cell lung cancer whose response to radiotherapy plus ipilimumab could not be evaluated. Sequenced material: peripheral blood, taken from a patient treated with radiotherapy plus ipilimumab.

The CDR3 sequence: CASSPGTGGEKLFF. The CDR3 bases are TGTGCCAGCAGTCCTGGGACAGGGGGGGAAAAACTGTTTTTT. The chain combines TRBV6-1 with TRBJ1-4; 11 bases align to TRBD1. The CDR3 consists of 14 residues. Germline loops: CDR1 MNHNS, CDR2 SASEGT. Losses at the gene ends were 5 bases for V and 8 bases for J; bases not matched to a gene: 4.